This TCR beta chain comes out of a study of blood T cells in healthy people across ages. Notes on the study in general: Age showed a roughly linear inverse relationship with TCR beta diversity per million T cells. More naive CD4+ cells and higher diversity marked long-lived donors relative to aged donors. Correlation between TCR beta diversity and naive T cell percentage was strong.

Note on this clonotype: Antigen unknown.

Next came a second PCR, run for about 7 to 12 cycles, which used a sample-barcoded 5' primer along with a J-beta primer mix. Each cDNA molecule was tagged by a template-switch adaptor with 12 random nucleotides. MiXCR, applied by TCRdb to the 5' RACE reads, yields one record per CDR3 protein. The profile shows fewer than 2 million distinct CDR3 sequences, roughly two fifths of them singletons. The germline CDR1 and CDR2 sequences are LGHDT and YNNKEL (reference sequence). CDR3 length: 15 residues. The V segment lost 1 base and the J segment 5 bases; nucleotides outside the gene matches: 5. The chain joins TRBV3-1 to TRBJ1-3, with TRBD1 matching 7 bases. The TCR comes from a human donor in good health. The sample consisted of blood. The CDR3 spells CASSQAETGRNTIYF. In DNA, the CDR3 is TGTGCCAGCAGCCAAGCGGAGACAGGGAGAAACACCATATATTTT. The whole variable domain, filled in from reference TRBV3-1 and TRBJ1-3, reads DTAVSQTPKYLVTQMGNDKSIKCEQNLGHDTMYWYKQDSKKFLKIMFSYNNKELIINETVPNRFSPKSPDKAHLNLHINSLELGDSAVYFCASSQAETGRNTIYFGEGSWLTVV.